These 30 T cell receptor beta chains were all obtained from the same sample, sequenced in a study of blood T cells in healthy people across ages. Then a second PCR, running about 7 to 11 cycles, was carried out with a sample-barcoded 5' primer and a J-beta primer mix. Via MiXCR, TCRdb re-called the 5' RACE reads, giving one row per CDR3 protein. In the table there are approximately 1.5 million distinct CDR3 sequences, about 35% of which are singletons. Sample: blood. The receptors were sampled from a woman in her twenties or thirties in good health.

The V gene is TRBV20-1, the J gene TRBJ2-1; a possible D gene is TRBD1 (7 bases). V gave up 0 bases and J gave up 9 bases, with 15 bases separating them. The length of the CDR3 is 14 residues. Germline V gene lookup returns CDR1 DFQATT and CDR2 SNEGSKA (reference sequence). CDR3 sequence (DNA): TGCAGTGCTAGAGATAGGAGGGGGCGAGGTGAGCAGTTCTTC. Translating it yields CSARDRRGRGEQFF.

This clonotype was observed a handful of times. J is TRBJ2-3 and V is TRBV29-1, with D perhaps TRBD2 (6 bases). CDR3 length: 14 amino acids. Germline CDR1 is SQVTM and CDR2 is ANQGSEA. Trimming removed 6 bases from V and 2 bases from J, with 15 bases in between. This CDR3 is CSVAWADYTDTQYF. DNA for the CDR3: TGCAGCGTAGCCTGGGCGGACTACACAGATACGCAGTATTTT.

CDR3 coding DNA: TGTGCCAGCAGCCAAGAGTCTATGTGGCAAGAGACCCAGTACTTC. Translated, it gives CASSQESMWQETQYF. The rearrangement uses TRBV3-1 and TRBJ2-5; no firm D call. CDR1 is LGHDT, CDR2 YNNKEL, per germline (reference sequence). Trimming removed 0 bases at V and 2 bases at J, with 10 bases between. This CDR3 comprises 15 residues.

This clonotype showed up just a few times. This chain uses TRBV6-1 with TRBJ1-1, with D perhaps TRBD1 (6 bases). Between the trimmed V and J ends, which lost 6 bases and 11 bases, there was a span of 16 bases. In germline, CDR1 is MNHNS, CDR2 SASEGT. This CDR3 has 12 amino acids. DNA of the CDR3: TGTGCCAGCAGCCCCAGGGGACTTTGGGCTTTCTTT. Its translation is CASSPRGLWAFF.

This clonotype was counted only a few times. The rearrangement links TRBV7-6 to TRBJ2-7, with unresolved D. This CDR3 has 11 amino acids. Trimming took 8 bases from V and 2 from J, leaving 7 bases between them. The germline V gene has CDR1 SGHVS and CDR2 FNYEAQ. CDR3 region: CASFSPYEQYF. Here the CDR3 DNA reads TGTGCCAGCTTTTCCCCCTACGAGCAGTACTTC.

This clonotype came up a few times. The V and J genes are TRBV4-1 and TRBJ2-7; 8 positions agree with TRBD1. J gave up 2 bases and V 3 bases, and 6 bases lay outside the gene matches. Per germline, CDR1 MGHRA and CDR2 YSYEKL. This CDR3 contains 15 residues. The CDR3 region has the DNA TGCGCCAGCAGCCAGGCACAGGACAGGGCCTACGAGCAGTACTTC. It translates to CASSQAQDRAYEQYF.

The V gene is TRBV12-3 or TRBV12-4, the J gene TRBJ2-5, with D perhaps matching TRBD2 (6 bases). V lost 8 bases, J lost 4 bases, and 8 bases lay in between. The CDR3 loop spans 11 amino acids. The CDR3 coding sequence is TGTGCCAGCGACGGGGGAGAGACCCAGTACTTC. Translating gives CASDGGETQYF.

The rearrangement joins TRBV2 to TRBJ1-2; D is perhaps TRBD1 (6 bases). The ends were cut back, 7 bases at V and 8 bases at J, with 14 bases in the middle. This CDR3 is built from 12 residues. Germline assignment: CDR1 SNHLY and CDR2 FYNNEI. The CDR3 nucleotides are TGTGCCAGCAAAAATACAGGGACGGGCTACACCTTC. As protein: CASKNTGTGYTF.

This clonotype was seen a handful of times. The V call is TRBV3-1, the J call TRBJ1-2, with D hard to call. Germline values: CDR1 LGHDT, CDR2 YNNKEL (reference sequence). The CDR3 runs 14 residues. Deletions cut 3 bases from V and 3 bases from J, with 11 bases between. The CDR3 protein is CASSHNRGDYGYTF. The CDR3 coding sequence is TGTGCCAGCAGCCACAATCGGGGAGACTATGGCTACACCTTC.

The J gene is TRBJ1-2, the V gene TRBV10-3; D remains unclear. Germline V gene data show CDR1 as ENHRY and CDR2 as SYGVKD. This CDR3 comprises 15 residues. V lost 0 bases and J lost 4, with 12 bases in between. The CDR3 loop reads CAISESQRSLYGYTF. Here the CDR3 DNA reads TGTGCCATCAGTGAGTCCCAGCGGAGCCTCTATGGCTACACCTTC.

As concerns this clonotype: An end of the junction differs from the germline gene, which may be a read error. Written as DNA, the CDR3 is TGTGCCGGCAGCCCCCTTGCGTCGGAACAAGAGACCCAGTACTTC. Translation: CAGSPLASEQETQYF. The rearrangement links TRBV28 to TRBJ2-5, with D unresolved. This CDR3 comprises 15 residues. The germline CDR1 and CDR2 sequences are MDHEN and SYDVKM.

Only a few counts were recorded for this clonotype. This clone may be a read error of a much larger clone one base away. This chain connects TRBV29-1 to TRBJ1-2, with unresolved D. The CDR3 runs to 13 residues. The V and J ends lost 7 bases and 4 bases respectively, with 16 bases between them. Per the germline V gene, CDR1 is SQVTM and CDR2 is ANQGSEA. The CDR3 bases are TGCAGCGAGATAGGGTCGGAGGGCTATGGCTACACCTTC. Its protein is CSEIGSEGYGYTF.

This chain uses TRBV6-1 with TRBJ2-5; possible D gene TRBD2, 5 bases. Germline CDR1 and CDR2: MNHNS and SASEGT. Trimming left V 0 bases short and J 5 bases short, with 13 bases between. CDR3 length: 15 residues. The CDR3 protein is CASSEAKEAWETQYF. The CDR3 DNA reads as TGTGCCAGCAGTGAAGCAAAGGAGGCTTGGGAGACCCAGTACTTC.

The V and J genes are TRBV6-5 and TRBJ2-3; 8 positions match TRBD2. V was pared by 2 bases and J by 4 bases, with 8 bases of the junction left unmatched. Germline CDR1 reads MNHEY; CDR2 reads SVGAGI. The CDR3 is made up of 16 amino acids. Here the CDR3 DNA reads TGTGCCAGCAGTTACATTGCGGGGGGACCCGCAGATACGCAGTATTTT. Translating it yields CASSYIAGGPADTQYF.

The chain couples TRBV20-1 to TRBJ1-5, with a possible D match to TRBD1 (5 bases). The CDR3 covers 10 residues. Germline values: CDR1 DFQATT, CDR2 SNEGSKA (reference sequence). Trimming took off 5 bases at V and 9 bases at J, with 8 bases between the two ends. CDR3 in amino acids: CSAQGGPQHF. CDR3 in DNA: TGCAGTGCTCAGGGCGGGCCCCAGCATTTT.

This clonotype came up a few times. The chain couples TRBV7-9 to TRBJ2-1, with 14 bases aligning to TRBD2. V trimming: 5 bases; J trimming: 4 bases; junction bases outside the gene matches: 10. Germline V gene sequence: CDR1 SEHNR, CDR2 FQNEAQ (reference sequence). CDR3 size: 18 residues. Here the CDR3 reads CASSRYSGLAGVYNEQFF. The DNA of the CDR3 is TGTGCCAGCAGCAGGTATTCGGGACTAGCGGGAGTTTACAATGAGCAGTTCTTC.

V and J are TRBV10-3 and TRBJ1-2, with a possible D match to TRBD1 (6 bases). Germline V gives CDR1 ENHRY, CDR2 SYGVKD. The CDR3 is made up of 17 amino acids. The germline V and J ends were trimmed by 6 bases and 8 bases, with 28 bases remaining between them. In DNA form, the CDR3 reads TGTGCCATCAGGGGGGGTTTGGGGGCATCCCCGGCGGAGGGCTACACCTTC. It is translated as CAIRGGLGASPAEGYTF.

The CDR3 DNA is TGTGCCAGCAACTCGGACATTCAGACTGAAGCTTTCTTT. As protein: CASNSDIQTEAFF. The chain links TRBV5-5 to TRBJ1-1; the D gene is possibly TRBD1 (5 bases). V was trimmed by 6 bases and J by 5 bases, leaving 14 bases between them. CDR1 and CDR2 (germline): SGHKS, YYEKEE (reference sequence). This CDR3 spans 13 amino acids.

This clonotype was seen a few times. CDR3 in amino acids: CASSPMGGGHQETQYF. CDR3 bases: TGTGCCAGCAGCCCCATGGGCGGGGGCCACCAAGAGACCCAGTACTTC. This chain connects TRBV7-2 to TRBJ2-5, with D possibly matching TRBD2 (7 bases). Germline-derived CDR1 and CDR2 are SGHTA and FQGNSA. Trimming removed 5 bases from V and 0 bases from J, with 16 bases in between. CDR3 length: 16 residues.

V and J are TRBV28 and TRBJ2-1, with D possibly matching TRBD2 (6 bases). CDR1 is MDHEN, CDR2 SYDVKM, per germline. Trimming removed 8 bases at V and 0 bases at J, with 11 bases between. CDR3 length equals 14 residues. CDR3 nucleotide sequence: TGTGCCAGCCCCCCAGCGGGCTCCTACAATGAGCAGTTCTTC. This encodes CASPPAGSYNEQFF.

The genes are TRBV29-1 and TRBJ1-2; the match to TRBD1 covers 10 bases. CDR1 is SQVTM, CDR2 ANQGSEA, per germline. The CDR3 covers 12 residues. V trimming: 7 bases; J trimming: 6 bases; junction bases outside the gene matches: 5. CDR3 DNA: TGCAGCGGGGGGACAGGGGCAGATGGCTACACCTTC. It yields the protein CSGGTGADGYTF. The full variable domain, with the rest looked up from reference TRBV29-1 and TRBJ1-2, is SAVISQKPSRDICQRGTSLTIQCQVDSQVTMMFWYRQQPGQSLTLIATANQGSEATYESGFVIDKFPISRPNLTFSTLTVSNMSPEDSSIYLCSGGTGADGYTFGSGTRLTVV.

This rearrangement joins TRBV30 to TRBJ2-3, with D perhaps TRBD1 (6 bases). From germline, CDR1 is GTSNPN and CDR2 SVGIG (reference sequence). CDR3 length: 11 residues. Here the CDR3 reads CAQGGEDTQYF. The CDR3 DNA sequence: TGTGCACAGGGTGGCGAAGATACGCAGTATTTT. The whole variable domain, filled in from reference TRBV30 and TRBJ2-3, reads SQTIHQWPATLVQPVGSPLSLECTVEGTSNPNLYWYRQAAGRGLQLLFYSVGIGQISSEVPQNLSASRPQDRQFILSSKKLLLSDSGFYLCAQGGEDTQYFGPGTRLTVL.

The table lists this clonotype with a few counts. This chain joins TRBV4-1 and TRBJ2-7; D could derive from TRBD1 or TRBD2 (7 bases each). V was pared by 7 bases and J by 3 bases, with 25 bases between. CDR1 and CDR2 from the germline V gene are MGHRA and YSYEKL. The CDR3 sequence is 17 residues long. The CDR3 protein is CASTRGGPGLIVYEQYF. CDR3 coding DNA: TGCGCCAGCACCAGGGGGGGCCCAGGCCTCATAGTCTACGAGCAGTACTTC.

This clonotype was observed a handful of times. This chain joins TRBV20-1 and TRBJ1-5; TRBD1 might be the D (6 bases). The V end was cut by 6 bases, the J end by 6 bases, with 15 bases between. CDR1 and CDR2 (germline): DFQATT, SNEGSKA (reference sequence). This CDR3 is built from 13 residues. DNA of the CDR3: TGCAGTGCCCCGGCCAGGGGAGTTCAGCCCCAGCATTTT. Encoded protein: CSAPARGVQPQHF.

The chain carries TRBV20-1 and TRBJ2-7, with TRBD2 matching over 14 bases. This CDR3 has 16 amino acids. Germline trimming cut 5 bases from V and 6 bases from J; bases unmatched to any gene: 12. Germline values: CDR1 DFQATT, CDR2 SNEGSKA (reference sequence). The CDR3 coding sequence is TGCAGTGCTTTGGGACTAGCGGGAGCCCTAGGACCCGAGCAGTACTTC. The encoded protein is CSALGLAGALGPEQYF.

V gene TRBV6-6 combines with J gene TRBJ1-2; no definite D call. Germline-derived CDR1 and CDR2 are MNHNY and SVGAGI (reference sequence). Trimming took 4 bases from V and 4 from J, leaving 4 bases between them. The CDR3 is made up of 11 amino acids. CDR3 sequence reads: CASSSFYGYTF. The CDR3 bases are TGTGCCAGCAGTTCCTTCTATGGCTACACCTTC.

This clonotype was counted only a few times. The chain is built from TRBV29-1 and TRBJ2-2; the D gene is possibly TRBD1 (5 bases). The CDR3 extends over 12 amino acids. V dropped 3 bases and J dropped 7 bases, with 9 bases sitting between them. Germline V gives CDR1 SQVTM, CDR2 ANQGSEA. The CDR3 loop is CSVDPGNGELFF. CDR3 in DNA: TGCAGCGTTGACCCAGGGAACGGGGAGCTGTTTTTT.

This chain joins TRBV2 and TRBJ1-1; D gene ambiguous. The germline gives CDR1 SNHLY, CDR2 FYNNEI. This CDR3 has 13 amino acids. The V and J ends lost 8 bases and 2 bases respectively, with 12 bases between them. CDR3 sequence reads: CASEVGSNTEAFF. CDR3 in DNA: TGTGCCAGCGAGGTGGGGTCCAACACTGAAGCTTTCTTT.

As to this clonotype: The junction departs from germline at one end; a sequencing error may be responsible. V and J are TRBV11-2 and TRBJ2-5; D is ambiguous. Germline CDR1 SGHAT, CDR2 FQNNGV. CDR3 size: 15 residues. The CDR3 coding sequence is TGCGCCAGCAGCTTAGGAGCACAGAGACAAGAGACCCAGTACTTC. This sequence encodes CASSLGAQRQETQYF.

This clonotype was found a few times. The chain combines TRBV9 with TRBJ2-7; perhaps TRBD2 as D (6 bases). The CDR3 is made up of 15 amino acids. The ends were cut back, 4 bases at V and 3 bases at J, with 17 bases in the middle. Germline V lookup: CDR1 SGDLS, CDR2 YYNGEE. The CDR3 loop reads CASSQLASTIYEQYF. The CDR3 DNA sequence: TGTGCCAGCAGCCAACTAGCCTCTACCATCTACGAGCAGTACTTC. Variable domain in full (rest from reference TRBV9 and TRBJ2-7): DSGVTQTPKHLITATGQRVTLRCSPRSGDLSVYWYQQSLDQGLQFLIQYYNGEERAKGNILERFSAQQFPDLHSELNLSSLELGDSALYFCASSQLASTIYEQYFGPGTRLTVT.